Here is one T cell receptor beta chain with its context. V lost 3 bases and J 4 bases, leaving 9 bases between the germline ends. CDR3 length: 13 amino acids. These data belong to a study of T cells after yellow fever vaccination. A single record per CDR3 protein comes from TCRdb applying MiXCR to the 5' RACE reads. Of roughly 45,000 distinct CDR3 sequences in the sample, 5% to 8% were seen once. The sample consisted of PBMCs, either bulk or a sorted T-cell subset (CD4+, CD8+, memory, or dextramer-sorted; not recorded which), taken 45 days after the yellow fever booster vaccination. This sequence originates from a man aged 25-45 years who received the YFV17D yellow fever vaccine. The chain combines TRBV12-3 or TRBV12-4 with TRBJ1-2, with a tentative D call TRBD1 (5 bases). CDR3 region: CASSFRGFYGYTF. The CDR3 DNA reads as TGTGCCAGCAGTTTCCGGGGCTTCTATGGCTACACCTTC.